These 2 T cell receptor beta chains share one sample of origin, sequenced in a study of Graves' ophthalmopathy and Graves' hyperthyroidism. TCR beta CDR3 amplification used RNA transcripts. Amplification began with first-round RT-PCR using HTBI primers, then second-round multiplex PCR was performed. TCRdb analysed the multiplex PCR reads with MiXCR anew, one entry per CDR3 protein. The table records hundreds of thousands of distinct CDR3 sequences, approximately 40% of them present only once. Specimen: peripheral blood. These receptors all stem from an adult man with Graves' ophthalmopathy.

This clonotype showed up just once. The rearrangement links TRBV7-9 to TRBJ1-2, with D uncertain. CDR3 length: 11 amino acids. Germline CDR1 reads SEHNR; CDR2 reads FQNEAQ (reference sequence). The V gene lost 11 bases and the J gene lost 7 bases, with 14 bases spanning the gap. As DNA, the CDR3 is TGTGCCTGGATGGCGCGGGTTGGCTACACCTTC. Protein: CAWMARVGYTF.

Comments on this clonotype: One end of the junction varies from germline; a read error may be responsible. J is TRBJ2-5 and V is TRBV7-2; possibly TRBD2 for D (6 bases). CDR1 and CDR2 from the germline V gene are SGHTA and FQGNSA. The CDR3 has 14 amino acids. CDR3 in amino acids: CAGSLEAGRETQYF. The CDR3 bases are TGTGCCGGCAGCTTAGAAGCAGGGAGGGAGACCCAGTACTTC.